These 31 T cell receptor beta chains were sequenced from one sample in a study of cytomegalovirus exposure and HLA in healthy donors. It was with 60 Vbeta and 13 Jbeta primers that the PCR ran. TCRdb's table, derived via immunoSEQ multiplex PCR, lists solely in-frame clones and lacks some. The repertoire consists of approximately 140,000 clones, with roughly 80% occurring once and the leading ten covering around 7.1%. The sample comprised PBMCs. Every receptor here comes from a woman aged 40 to 50 in good health and CMV-seropositive.

This chain connects TRBV28 to TRBJ1-2, with 8 bases that match TRBD1. Germline CDR1 and CDR2: MDHEN and SYDVKM. The CDR3 totals 14 residues. J gave up 8 bases and V 5 bases, and 10 bases lay outside the gene matches. CDR3 bases: TGTGCCAGCAGTCCAGGGGGCCCGACCGTCGGCTACACCTTC. Amino acids: CASSPGGPTVGYTF.

The CDR3 sequence: CASKSTDLAYEQYF. The CDR3 DNA reads TGTGCCAGCAAATCGACAGATTTGGCCTACGAGCAGTACTTC. The chain is built from TRBV10-3 and TRBJ2-7; tentatively, D is TRBD1 (5 bases). The CDR3 has 14 residues. The V and J ends lost 10 bases and 2 bases respectively, with 18 bases between them. CDR1 is ENHRY and CDR2 is SYGVKD in the germline V gene.

The V and J genes are TRBV11-3 and TRBJ2-5; 7 bases align to TRBD1. The J segment lost 1 base and the V segment lost 5 bases, leaving 4 bases of the junction unmatched. Germline assignment: CDR1 SGHNT and CDR2 YENEEA. This CDR3 spans 14 amino acids. The CDR3 coding sequence is TGTGCCAGCAGCCGAGACAGGGCCCAAGAGACCCAGTACTTC. Amino acids: CASSRDRAQETQYF.

The genes are TRBV28 and TRBJ2-2; D gene uncertain. The CDR3 totals 15 residues. CDR1 is MDHEN, CDR2 SYDVKM, per germline. V was trimmed by 5 bases and J by 0 bases, leaving 10 bases between them. The CDR3 DNA follows: TGTGCCAGCAGTCGAGACACCGCGAACACCGGGGAGCTGTTTTTT. Translating gives CASSRDTANTGELFF. The full variable domain, completed using reference TRBV28 and TRBJ2-2, is DVKVTQSSRYLVKRTGEKVFLECVQDMDHENMFWYRQDPGLGLRLIYFSYDVKMKEKGDIPEGYSVSREKKERFSLILESASTNQTSMYLCASSRDTANTGELFFGEGSRLTVL.

This chain uses TRBV11-2 with TRBJ2-3; 9 bases agree with TRBD2. The CDR3 has 17 residues. The V gene end was trimmed by 0 bases and the J gene end by 1 base; junction bases not matched to a gene: 5. Germline V gene sequence: CDR1 SGHAT, CDR2 FQNNGV. In nucleotides, the CDR3 is TGTGCCAGCAGCTTAGATCTAGCGGGGATGCGCACAGATACGCAGTATTTT. This translates into CASSLDLAGMRTDTQYF.

This chain links TRBV5-4 with TRBJ2-6, with 10 bases lining up with TRBD1. CDR3 size: 19 residues. V lost 4 bases to trimming and J lost 4 bases; unmatched junction nucleotides: 14. CDR1 and CDR2 (germline): SGHNT, YYREEE (reference sequence). Here the CDR3 reads CASSLTPRDRGSGANVLTF. CDR3 coding DNA: TGTGCCAGCAGCCTTACACCGCGGGACAGGGGCTCCGGGGCCAACGTCCTGACTTTC.

Comments on this clone: One end of the junction fails to match germline, which may point to a read error. DNA for the CDR3: TGTTCCAGCAGCTCAGAAGGGGCTGGAAACACCATATATTTT. Translating it yields CSSSSEGAGNTIYF. The genes are TRBV7-9 and TRBJ1-3; D may be TRBD1 (5 bases). CDR3 length: 14 residues. Germline CDR1 and CDR2: SEHNR and FQNEAQ (reference sequence).

The rearrangement joins TRBV5-1 to TRBJ1-1; D unclear. Trimming cost V 0 bases and J 10 bases, with 16 bases left between them. The CDR3 extends over 14 amino acids. The germline CDR1 and CDR2 sequences are SGHRS and YFSETQ. Here the CDR3 reads CASSLEPAGPGAFF. CDR3 nucleotides: TGCGCCAGCAGCTTGGAACCGGCAGGCCCAGGAGCTTTCTTT. The full variable domain, rest sourced from reference TRBV5-1 and TRBJ1-1, is KAGVTQTPRYLIKTRGQQVTLSCSPISGHRSVSWYQQTPGQGLQFLFEYFSETQRNKGNFPGRFSGRQFSNSRSEMNVSTLELGDSALYLCASSLEPAGPGAFFGQGTRLTVV.

The CDR3 region is CATSKDTGSYEQYF. CDR3 DNA: TGTGCCACCAGCAAAGACACCGGCTCCTACGAGCAGTACTTC. The V and J genes are TRBV15 and TRBJ2-7; D gene uncertain. CDR3 size: 14 residues. Between the trimmed V and J ends, which lost 4 bases and 0 bases, there was a span of 10 bases. Looked up from germline, CDR1 is LNHNV and CDR2 is YYDKDF (reference sequence).

V gene TRBV28 combines with J gene TRBJ1-2; D perhaps matches TRBD1 (6 bases). V was pared by 10 bases and J by 5 bases, with 26 bases between. Germline V gene sequence: CDR1 MDHEN, CDR2 SYDVKM. The CDR3 is 16 amino acids. CDR3 sequence (DNA): TGTGCCACCACCCGGGGGGGGCGCGGTAGGGATTATGGCTACACCTTC. Translated: CATTRGGRGRDYGYTF.

The genes are TRBV2 and TRBJ1-1, with TRBD1 identical over 8 bases. The CDR3 runs 12 residues. The V gene's germline CDR1 is SNHLY and CDR2 FYNNEI. J lost 6 bases, V lost 5 bases, and 2 bases had no gene match. CDR3 in DNA: TGTGCCAGCAGTTTGACAGGGGCTGAAGCTTTCTTT. Translated, it gives CASSLTGAEAFF.

The chain joins TRBV7-2 to TRBJ2-1, with TRBD2 as a possible D gene (7 bases). The CDR3 has 15 residues. CDR1 is SGHTA and CDR2 is FQGNSA in the germline V gene. The V gene lost 6 bases and the J gene lost 5 bases, with 17 bases spanning the gap. The CDR3 sequence: CASSLGGAQDNEQFF. In nucleotides, the CDR3 is TGTGCCAGCAGTCTAGGGGGGGCGCAGGACAATGAGCAGTTCTTC.

DNA for the CDR3: TGTGCCAGTAGGGACAGCAGAAACCCTGGAAACACCATATATTTT. Protein sequence: CASRDSRNPGNTIYF. J is TRBJ1-3 and V is TRBV19; tentatively, D is TRBD1 (6 bases). Germline V gene sequence: CDR1 LNHDA, CDR2 SQIVND (reference sequence). The CDR3 contains 15 residues. V was pared by 6 bases and J by 2 bases, with 14 bases between.

The chain is built from TRBV28 and TRBJ1-2; a weak D match, TRBD1 (5 bases). In germline, CDR1 is MDHEN, CDR2 SYDVKM. CDR3 length equals 13 residues. Trimming shortened V by 5 bases and J by 6 bases, and 13 bases separated the two germline ends. The CDR3 here is CASSLDMDHGYTF. DNA of the CDR3: TGTGCCAGCAGTCTGGACATGGATCATGGCTACACCTTC.

V is TRBV19 and J is TRBJ2-6, with D maybe TRBD2 (6 bases). The CDR3 is 17 residues long. Germline lookup yields CDR1 LNHDA and CDR2 SQIVND (reference sequence). V gave up 4 bases and J gave up 1 base, with 14 bases separating them. The CDR3 sequence: CASSNAGLSSGANVLTF. Written as DNA, the CDR3 is TGTGCCAGTAGTAACGCGGGACTGTCATCTGGGGCCAACGTCCTGACTTTC. The full variable domain, its missing parts supplied by reference TRBV19 and TRBJ2-6, is DGGITQSPKYLFRKEGQNVTLSCEQNLNHDAMYWYRQDPGQGLRLIYYSQIVNDFQKGDIAEGYSVSREKKESFPLTVTSAQKNPTAFYLCASSNAGLSSGANVLTFGAGSRLTVL.

The V and J genes are TRBV18 and TRBJ1-1, with TRBD1 identical over 8 bases. CDR1 and CDR2 (germline): KGHSH, LQKENI. CDR3 length: 16 residues. Trimming at V came to 0 bases and at J to 7 bases, leaving 10 bases not matched to a gene. The CDR3: CASSPPGAGGSIEAFF. The CDR3 bases are TGTGCCAGCTCACCACCGGGGGCAGGGGGCTCGATTGAAGCTTTCTTT.

This chain uses TRBV19 with TRBJ1-5; possible D gene TRBD1, 6 bases. The CDR3 runs to 16 residues. Per the germline V gene, CDR1 is LNHDA and CDR2 is SQIVND (reference sequence). Between the trimmed V and J ends, which lost 3 bases and 1 base, there was a span of 13 bases. CDR3 DNA: TGTGCCAGTAGTATCGTGGGGGCAAAGAGCAATCAGCCCCAGCATTTT. Translation gives CASSIVGAKSNQPQHF.

This chain connects TRBV6-1 to TRBJ1-2; no definite D call. Between the trimmed V and J ends, which lost 6 bases and 3 bases, there was a span of 14 bases. This CDR3 contains 14 residues. From germline, CDR1 is MNHNS and CDR2 SASEGT. CDR3 in DNA: TGTGCCAGCAGGACCTACAGTCGAGACTATGGCTACACCTTC. It translates to CASRTYSRDYGYTF.

The chain joins TRBV7-2 to TRBJ1-5; tentative D call: TRBD1 (5 bases). V was clipped by 2 bases and J by 2 bases, with 7 bases between them. This CDR3 has 14 amino acids. Germline V gene sequence: CDR1 SGHTA, CDR2 FQGNSA. For the CDR3, the DNA is TGTGCCAGCAGCTTACGGGGGGGCAATCAGCCCCAGCATTTT. It specifies CASSLRGGNQPQHF.

CDR3 DNA: TGTGCCAGCAGCTCCAAAGCTTCAGGGGCCGGCTACACCTTC. Protein sequence: CASSSKASGAGYTF. V and J are TRBV5-6 and TRBJ1-2; perhaps TRBD1 as D (6 bases). Germline CDR1 is SGHDT and CDR2 is YYEEEE. V was cut by 3 bases and J by 8 bases, with 17 bases left in between. This CDR3 has 14 amino acids. The full variable domain, rest sourced from reference TRBV5-6 and TRBJ1-2, is DAGVTQSPTHLIKTRGQQVTLRCSPKSGHDTVSWYQQALGQGPQFIFQYYEEEERQRGNFPDRFSGHQFPNYSSELNVNALLLGDSALYLCASSSKASGAGYTFGSGTRLTVV.

This chain links TRBV7-2 with TRBJ1-4; D gene ambiguous. Per the germline V gene, CDR1 is SGHTA and CDR2 is FQGNSA. V gave up 2 bases and J gave up 4 bases, with 8 bases separating them. This CDR3 spans 14 amino acids. CDR3 coding DNA: TGTGCCAGCAGCTTAAAGGCGGGTAATGAAAAACTGTTTTTT. This codes for CASSLKAGNEKLFF.

The chain recombines TRBV6-4 with TRBJ2-5; 7 nucleotides match TRBD2. TRBJ2-7 explains the end of the DNA better; the J call may be wrong. CDR3 length: 14 amino acids. CDR1 MRHNA and CDR2 SNTAGT come from the germline V gene. Here the CDR3 DNA reads TGTGCCAGCAGTGACTTCCGGGACTACTACGAGCAGTACTTC. This encodes CASSDFRDYYEQYF.

The rearrangement uses TRBV20-1 and TRBJ2-7, with TRBD1 identical over 8 bases. The CDR3 is made up of 11 amino acids. Germline CDR1 is DFQATT and CDR2 is SNEGSKA (reference sequence). The junction had 2 bases not matched to a gene; V was cut back by 8 bases and J by 2 bases. CDR3 bases: TGCAGTACGGGACAGGCCTACGAGCAGTACTTC. Translation gives CSTGQAYEQYF.

The CDR3 reads CASSLDSSGGSGELFF. The CDR3 DNA follows: TGCGCCAGCAGCTTGGATTCTAGCGGGGGGTCCGGGGAGCTGTTTTTT. The V call is TRBV5-1, the J call TRBJ2-2; 11 bases agree with TRBD2. Germline CDR1 SGHRS, CDR2 YFSETQ. V dropped 0 bases and J dropped 6; count of bases not matched to a gene: 4. The CDR3 is made up of 16 amino acids.

The V gene is TRBV5-4, the J gene TRBJ2-7, with 8 positions matching TRBD2. The V segment lost 4 bases and the J segment 3 bases; nucleotides outside the gene matches: 15. This CDR3 comprises 17 residues. Germline CDR1 reads SGHNT; CDR2 reads YYREEE (reference sequence). CDR3 loop: CASSPPGSGGAGYEQYF. The CDR3 bases are TGTGCCAGCAGCCCACCGGGTTCGGGGGGGGCAGGCTACGAGCAGTACTTC.

The gene calls are TRBV7-9 and TRBJ1-3; 7 bases fit TRBD1. CDR1 is SEHNR, CDR2 FQNEAQ, per germline (reference sequence). This CDR3 comprises 15 residues. V was clipped by 2 bases and J by 2 bases; unmatched bases: 3. In DNA, the CDR3 is TGTGCCAGCAGCTTATCAACAGGGGCTGGAAACACCATATATTTT. It encodes CASSLSTGAGNTIYF.

CDR3 DNA sequence: TGTGCCAGCAGTAAGACTAGCGGGGGAGGTCAAGAGACCCAGTACTTC. Protein sequence: CASSKTSGGGQETQYF. V and J are TRBV6-6 and TRBJ2-5, with 12 bases fitting TRBD2. CDR1 and CDR2 from the germline V gene are MNHNY and SVGAGI (reference sequence). This CDR3 is built from 16 residues. The V segment lost 5 bases and the J segment 2 bases; nucleotides outside the gene matches: 6.

The genes are TRBV18 and TRBJ1-4; possible D gene TRBD1, 6 bases. The CDR3 length is 17 residues. In germline, CDR1 is KGHSH, CDR2 LQKENI. Deletions cut 2 bases from V and 8 bases from J, with 21 bases between. In DNA form, the CDR3 reads TGTGCCAGCTCACCAAGAGGAGGGGGGGCTATCGGAGAAAAACTGTTTTTT. The encoded protein is CASSPRGGGAIGEKLFF.

The chain links TRBV19 to TRBJ2-7, with a weak D call TRBD1 (6 bases). The germline CDR1 and CDR2 sequences are LNHDA and SQIVND (reference sequence). The germline V and J ends were trimmed by 4 bases and 2 bases, with 18 bases remaining between them. This CDR3 region has 16 residues. CDR3 region: CASSRASGTYPYEQYF. The CDR3 bases are TGTGCCAGTAGTAGAGCCTCCGGGACATACCCCTACGAGCAGTACTTC.

The chain has TRBV18 and TRBJ2-5, with D perhaps matching TRBD1 (6 bases). V shed 0 bases and J shed 3 bases, with 17 bases lying between them. The V gene's germline CDR1 is KGHSH and CDR2 LQKENI. This CDR3 has 17 amino acids. The CDR3 DNA follows: TGTGCCAGCTCACCACCGAGTCAGGGGTTCCGGAAAGAGACCCAGTACTTC. Translating it yields CASSPPSQGFRKETQYF.

J is TRBJ2-1 and V is TRBV9, with 8 bases fitting TRBD2. V lost 5 bases to trimming and J lost 1 base; unmatched junction nucleotides: 5. CDR3 length: 15 residues. CDR1 is SGDLS, CDR2 YYNGEE, per germline. CDR3 nucleotides: TGTGCCAGCAGTCACGGGGGGGGGTCCTACAATGAGCAGTTCTTC. Translated, it gives CASSHGGGSYNEQFF.